A selection of T cell receptor beta chains follows, all from one sample in a study of human T cells and chemical hapten exposure. Via MiXCR, TCRdb re-called the RACE reads, giving one row per CDR3 protein. This table has around 340,000 distinct CDR3 sequences, around 6.9% appearing once. The sample was whole blood, taken in connection with sensitization to the hapten diphenylcyclopropenone (DPC). The receptors stem from a woman aged 18-35 years with alopecia areata. Some clones in this sample may be carry-over from other donors' samples. Both conserved end residues are part of each CDR3. Some rows have no size entry. The others give once, few or many, or a class for an expanded clone.

j_call: TRBJ2-2
clone_size: NA
v_call: TRBV7-2
cdr3_aa: CASSLSLVRGGTGELFF

j_call: TRBJ2-7
clone_size: NA
v_call: TRBV13
cdr3_aa: CASSYGLAGGGEQYF

j_call: TRBJ1-4
clone_size: many
v_call: TRBV14
cdr3_aa: CASSQEPCREPF

j_call: TRBJ2-3
clone_size: many
v_call: TRBV29-1
cdr3_aa: CSVEQGAGGLADTQYF

j_call: TRBJ1-3
clone_size: NA
v_call: TRBV6-1
cdr3_aa: CASSRFTGTGGVSSGNTIYF

j_call: TRBJ1-2
clone_size: NA
v_call: TRBV7-8
cdr3_aa: CASSLDRERTLNYGYTF

j_call: TRBJ2-1
clone_size: few
v_call: TRBV20-1
cdr3_aa: CSATDTGNEQFF

j_call: TRBJ2-3
clone_size: many
v_call: TRBV28
cdr3_aa: CASSIPPGTDTQYF

j_call: TRBJ2-3
clone_size: few
v_call: TRBV20-1
cdr3_aa: CSARSTFSPTASSTDTQYF

j_call: TRBJ2-3
clone_size: NA
v_call: TRBV19
cdr3_aa: CASSIRFVGGGPDTQYF

j_call: TRBJ1-1
clone_size: NA
v_call: TRBV12-3/TRBV12-4
cdr3_aa: CASRKDRVTEAFF

j_call: TRBJ2-5
clone_size: NA
v_call: TRBV4-3
cdr3_aa: CASSQDPRQETQYF

j_call: TRBJ1-2
clone_size: many
v_call: TRBV6-5
cdr3_aa: CASSYARLGGGYTF

j_call: TRBJ1-1
clone_size: many
v_call: TRBV15
cdr3_aa: CATSRDQGAGWGTEAFF

j_call: TRBJ2-1
clone_size: NA
v_call: TRBV10-3
cdr3_aa: CAIQGDRAAEQFF

j_call: TRBJ2-7
clone_size: many
v_call: TRBV7-3
cdr3_aa: CASSLNDRDEQYF

j_call: TRBJ2-2
clone_size: many
v_call: TRBV29-1
cdr3_aa: CSVIRGTTNTGELFF

j_call: TRBJ2-3
clone_size: NA
v_call: TRBV5-5
cdr3_aa: CASRPGGATDTQYF

j_call: TRBJ2-3
clone_size: many
v_call: TRBV5-4
cdr3_aa: CASSLGATSTDTQYF

j_call: TRBJ2-1
clone_size: NA
v_call: TRBV2
cdr3_aa: CASRDDRVHGEQFF

j_call: TRBJ1-5
clone_size: NA
v_call: TRBV6-2/TRBV6-3
cdr3_aa: CASSPQSSTGNNQPQHF

j_call: TRBJ2-4
clone_size: NA
v_call: TRBV28
cdr3_aa: CASSLRYF

j_call: TRBJ1-1
clone_size: many
v_call: TRBV18
cdr3_aa: CASSPFIGVSDTEAFF